This T cell receptor beta chain stems from a study of glioma-infiltrating T cells. Notes on this clonotype: As yet, its antigen is unknown.

Trimming cost V 1 base and J 5 bases; bases outside gene matches: 7. Germline assignment: CDR1 SGHAT and CDR2 FQNNGV. The CDR3 has 15 residues. General observations from the study: Only very few CDR3 sequences appeared in both tissue and blood.

The iRepertoire nested amplicon-rescue multiplex PCR amplified TCR alpha and beta CDR3s from RNA. For one-step reverse transcription and amplification, about 85-400 ng of tissue mRNA or PBMC total RNA was used. TCRdb recomputed calls from the multiplex PCR reads with MiXCR, one row per CDR3 protein. The sample shows approximately 120,000 distinct CDR3 sequences, approximately 25% of them seen only once. This TCR was sampled from a human donor with low-grade glioma or glioblastoma, undergoing nonglioma brain surgery, or in good health (not recorded which). V and J are TRBV11-2 and TRBJ2-7, with 8 bases lining up with TRBD2. Sequenced: glioma tissue, nonneoplastic brain tissue, or PBMCs (not recorded which). The CDR3 DNA sequence: TGTGCCAGCAGCTTAGTAACCGGACTAGCCGACGAGCAGTACTTC. This gives the protein CASSLVTGLADEQYF.